This T cell receptor beta chain was obtained from a study of blood T cell repertoires in COVID-19 (dated by TCRdb to about 2020). For context, the study as a whole: Samples from collaborators originated in the United States, Italy and Spain and spanned both the acute and convalescent phases of COVID-19. The material from the prospective study consisted of cDNA or gDNA derived from T cells, B-cell-depleted T cells, or PBMCs. The dataset comprised deeply sampled blood TCRbeta repertoires from subjects exposed to, actively infected with, or recovered from COVID-19. The repertoires were released in a freely available public database meant as a resource for research on the immune response to SARS-CoV-2. The samples were drawn from two sources: the first 160 participants of the ongoing ImmuneRACE study, and approximately 1,300 subjects contributed by 6 global collaborators. Nearly every sample came with metadata listing a de-identified subject ID, COVID-19 status, age in years and sex. Where HLA class I and class II types were available, the types were taken from metadata supplied by the sample provider, not from assay-based typing. The paper as a whole reports these results and caveats: Clinical and demographic metadata were provided uncurated, with the amount varying by source and participant.

With regard to this clone: What this receptor recognizes is not known. No per-base quality is available; no much larger clone lies one base away.

Per the germline V gene, MGHRA is the CDR1 and YSYEKL is the CDR2. Cut back by 0 bases and 2 bases, the V and J ends lie 11 bases apart. The CDR3, from cysteine to phenylalanine, totals 16 residues. Of the read, only the CDR3 DNA is kept; its 48 bases are in frame from base 1. The collaborating institutions used their own protocols to collect whole blood in K2EDTA tubes. Collaborator samples were shipped for TCRbeta analysis as frozen whole blood, isolated PBMCs, or DNA extracted from either sample type. TCRbeta CDR3 regions were amplified from genomic DNA by means of the immunoSEQ Assay, a bias-controlled multiplex PCR. Turning to the authors' computational methods: Within the assay, amplification of reference gene primers was used to estimate how many nucleated cells each sample contained. To quantify the absolute abundance of each unique TCRbeta CDR3 rearrangement, sequence reads were collapsed and filtered. For each sample, productive Simpson clonality was calculated as the square root of Simpson's diversity index over productive rearrangements. The source is immuneACCESS, and TCRdb retained only in-frame sequences with V and J called. Part of the clones is not carried over; for the studies checked, unresolved V genes explain less than half of this, and the remainder is unexplained. Clonal size and the V and J genes are those of that table, whereas D and trimming came from the DNA. The table for this sample lists about 300,000 clones; 83% of them were counted only once. The top ten clonotypes cover approximately 1.3% of the sample.

This receptor was taken from a woman aged 50 to 65 with acute or convalescent COVID-19. The sequence is built from TRBV4-1 and TRBJ2-4; the D gene is perhaps TRBD1, from 5 matching bases. Material: peripheral blood. The DNA reads TGCGCCAGCAGCCAAGATTGGGCAGGGTCCAAAAACATTCAGTACTTC. It translates to CASSQDWAGSKNIQYF.